This entry concerns a single TCR beta chain. The data stem from a study of blood T cell repertoires in COVID-19. Profiling relied on immunoSEQ multiplex PCR, and the TCRdb table lists in-frame clones only, not all of them. The sample has approximately 330,000 clones, approximately 90% seen once. The sequence was obtained from a man younger than 45 with COVID-19, enrolled during active disease. Sequencing was carried out using peripheral blood.

The CDR3 reads CASSLVGDRGVNYGYTF. The CDR3 nucleotides read TGTGCCAGCAGCTTAGTTGGGGACAGGGGCGTTAACTATGGCTACACCTTC. The chain recombines TRBV7-2 with TRBJ1-2, with 10 positions matching TRBD1. The germline V gene has CDR1 SGHTA and CDR2 FQGNSA. The ends lost 1 base at V and 1 base at J; junction bases unmatched: 6. This CDR3 comprises 17 residues.